This entry lists 14 T cell receptor beta chains sequenced from one sample in a study of identical twins. Each CDR3 protein is one row after TCRdb ran MiXCR on the 5' RACE reads. The sample has roughly 490,000 distinct CDR3 sequences, 14% seen once. These sequences were also reported in another study, on yellow fever vaccine responses in identical twins.

The sequencing sample was made of CD4+ T cells sorted from blood. Receptors were obtained from a woman younger than 30 in good health.

This clonotype was detected a few times. The chain uses TRBV11-2 and TRBJ2-7; D may be TRBD1 (5 bases). With 0 bases removed from V and 1 base from J, the gap between germline ends came to 13 bases. The CDR3 covers 16 residues. Per germline, CDR1 SGHAT and CDR2 FQNNGV. In DNA form, the CDR3 reads TGTGCCAGCAGCTTAGATCTTCAGCAGGGTTCCTACGAGCAGTACTTC. Its translation: CASSLDLQQGSYEQYF.

This clonotype was observed a handful of times. CDR3 amino acids: CATEGGAGGTDTQYF. CDR3 nucleotide sequence: TGTGCCACCGAAGGGGGCGCGGGGGGCACAGATACGCAGTATTTT. This rearrangement joins TRBV10-3 to TRBJ2-3; D is tentatively TRBD1 or TRBD2 (7 bases each). Between the trimmed V and J ends, which lost 10 bases and 1 base, there was a span of 18 bases. The CDR3 has 15 residues. The germline CDR1 and CDR2 sequences are ENHRY and SYGVKD.

This clonotype was observed at least ten times. The J gene is TRBJ1-2, the V gene TRBV29-1; D call uncertain. CDR1 and CDR2 (germline): SQVTM, ANQGSEA. This CDR3 is 15 amino acids long. V dropped 4 bases and J dropped 8 bases, with 23 bases sitting between them. Here the CDR3 DNA reads TGCAGCGTTGGTCTTGTGCGGGATCCACTGTCGGGCTACACCTTC. Translating it yields CSVGLVRDPLSGYTF.

CDR3 in amino acids: CASSYSADYEQYF. In nucleotides, the CDR3 is TGTGCCAGCAGTTACTCAGCGGACTACGAGCAGTACTTC. This rearrangement joins TRBV6-5 to TRBJ2-7; perhaps TRBD2 as D (5 bases). Trimming left V 0 bases short and J 3 bases short, with 6 bases between. The germline V gene encodes CDR1 MNHEY and CDR2 SVGAGI. This CDR3 comprises 13 residues.

V and J are TRBV6-2 or TRBV6-3 and TRBJ2-3, with TRBD2 as a possible D gene (5 bases). Trimming removed 0 bases at V and 2 bases at J, with 9 bases between. The CDR3 extends over 15 amino acids. Germline CDR1 MNHEY, CDR2 SVGEGT. CDR3 residues: CASSYSGSTTDTQYF. In nucleotides, the CDR3 is TGTGCCAGCAGTTACTCGGGGAGTACCACAGATACGCAGTATTTT.

The chain has TRBV29-1 and TRBJ1-1; D is undetermined. The CDR3 contains 10 residues. Trimming pared 5 bases from V and 5 bases from J, leaving 6 bases between. Germline V gene data show CDR1 as SQVTM and CDR2 as ANQGSEA. The CDR3 spells CSVSNTEAFF. CDR3 in DNA: TGCAGCGTTTCAAATACTGAAGCTTTCTTT. The variable domain in full, completed from reference TRBV29-1 and TRBJ1-1, reads SAVISQKPSRDICQRGTSLTIQCQVDSQVTMMFWYRQQPGQSLTLIATANQGSEATYESGFVIDKFPISRPNLTFSTLTVSNMSPEDSSIYLCSVSNTEAFFGQGTRLTVV.

J is TRBJ2-3 and V is TRBV9; D is unclear. This CDR3 region has 13 residues. Trimming removed 6 bases at V and 1 base at J, with 9 bases between. Germline CDR1 reads SGDLS; CDR2 reads YYNGEE. CDR3 nucleotide sequence: TGTGCCAGCATCCTAGACGGCACAGATACGCAGTATTTT. It encodes CASILDGTDTQYF.

This clonotype was counted at least ten times. The rearrangement uses TRBV4-3 and TRBJ2-1; TRBD2 matches at 7 bases. The trim removed 1 base at V and 0 bases at J, leaving 3 bases unmatched. The germline V gene has CDR1 LGHNA and CDR2 YSLEER. The CDR3 loop spans 16 amino acids. CDR3 bases: TGCGCCAGCAGCCAAGCGCGGGGGAGCTCCTACAATGAGCAGTTCTTC. Amino acids: CASSQARGSSYNEQFF.

J is TRBJ1-5 and V is TRBV20-1; 8 nucleotides line up with TRBD1. The CDR3 is 15 amino acids. Germline V gene data show CDR1 as DFQATT and CDR2 as SNEGSKA (reference sequence). After removal of 1 base from V and 7 bases from J, the junction contained 9 bases not matched to a gene. Here the CDR3 DNA reads TGCAGTGCTAGAGTAGGGACAGGAGGTGGCCAGCCCCAGCATTTT. It is translated as CSARVGTGGGQPQHF.

V and J are TRBV4-1 and TRBJ1-6, with D possibly TRBD1 on 5 matching bases. Germline assignment: CDR1 MGHRA and CDR2 YSYEKL. V lost 0 bases and J 7 bases, leaving 16 bases between the germline ends. The CDR3 runs to 17 residues. The CDR3 protein is CASSQDLDSEGNSPLHF. The DNA of the CDR3 is TGCGCCAGCAGCCAAGATTTGGACTCCGAGGGGAATTCACCCCTCCACTTT.

This clonotype was recorded a few times. With a much larger clone just one base away, this may be a read error. The genes are TRBV12-3 or TRBV12-4 and TRBJ1-6; D is unresolved. This CDR3 spans 12 amino acids. V gave up 3 bases and J gave up 7 bases, with 4 bases separating them. CDR3 bases: TGTGCCAGCAGTTTTAAAAATTCACCCCTCCACTTT. Its protein is CASSFKNSPLHF.

The J gene is TRBJ2-3, the V gene TRBV28; 9 positions agree with TRBD1. Unmatched junction bases numbered 13, after V lost 10 bases and J lost 2 bases. The CDR3 runs to 16 residues. Per germline, CDR1 MDHEN and CDR2 SYDVKM. This chain's CDR3 is CATQGDRDGLTDTQYF. In DNA, the CDR3 is TGTGCCACCCAGGGGGACAGGGATGGCCTCACAGATACGCAGTATTTT.

A remark on this clonotype: A junction end diverges from the germline sequence, so it may reflect a read error. The V gene is TRBV2, the J gene TRBJ2-7, with 13 bases lining up with TRBD2. In germline, CDR1 is SNHLY, CDR2 FYNNEI. The CDR3 runs to 12 residues. CDR3 nucleotide sequence: TGTGCCAGCAGGACTAGCGGGGGGCCCTCCCCCTTC. As protein: CASRTSGGPSPF.

The V and J genes are TRBV12-3 or TRBV12-4 and TRBJ2-7, with TRBD2 matching over 11 bases. V lost 5 bases and J lost 2; bases outside the gene matches: 8. This CDR3 comprises 16 residues. For the CDR3, the DNA is TGTGCCAGCAGTACCGAGGAGACTAGCGGGACCTACGAGCAGTACTTC. The encoded protein is CASSTEETSGTYEQYF.